This T cell receptor (beta chain) is from a study of response to subunit inactivated influenza vaccine. TCRdb reanalysed the RT-PCR reads using MiXCR and keeps one entry per CDR3 protein. The sample comprises 600,000 to 700,000 distinct CDR3 sequences, less than 15% of which are singletons, and approximately 7.6% rests with the top ten. Study conclusions and caveats: With each seasonal influenza vaccination, the authors suggested, few new T cells are recruited.

V lost 5 bases and J lost 6, with 11 bases in between. Per the germline V gene, CDR1 is LGHDT and CDR2 is YNNKEL (reference sequence). CDR3 size: 12 residues. A word on this clonotype: The antigen remains undetermined.

The clonotype was recovered from a man aged 45-65 years who received an inactivated influenza vaccine. Sequencing was performed on PBMCs from blood, taken around 14 days before vaccination. The chain is built from TRBV3-1 and TRBJ2-7; D may be TRBD2 (6 bases). CDR3 DNA: TGTGCCAGCAGCTTTTTCGGGGGCGAGCAGTACTTC. It translates to CASSFFGGEQYF.